This is a list of T cell receptor beta chains from one sample in a study of graft-versus-host responses after intestinal transplantation. Sequencing used immunoSEQ multiplex PCR; TCRdb keeps in-frame clones, though not all of them. The sample has some 13,000 clones, about four fifths seen once; the top ten hold roughly 25%. Specimen: PBMCs, collected after intestinal transplantation. These TCRs come from a human patient who received an intestinal transplant, so some T cells may come from the graft donor. The CDR3 runs from the conserved cysteine through the conserved F or W. The D gene is left open where the match is weak. Only some rows state a clone size, as once, few, many or a class for expanded clones.

>TRBJ2-2|.|TRBV28|14|.
TGTGCCAGCAGTCAGGGAGGCGTTGCCGGGGAGCTGTTTTTT
CASSQGGVAGELFF
>TRBJ1-5|.|TRBV18|15|.
TGTGCCAGCTCAAGGACAGTGGGAAGCAATCAGCCCCAGCATTTT
CASSRTVGSNQPQHF
>TRBJ2-1|.|TRBV2|14|TRBD1
TGTGCCAGCGCCGGGACAGGGGGCGCGGATGAGCAGTTCTTC
CASAGTGGADEQFF
>TRBJ1-1|.|TRBV10-3|11|.
TGTGCCATCACCCAGGGGTCTGAAGCTTTCTTT
CAITQGSEAFF
>TRBJ2-6|.|TRBV18|15|TRBD1
TGTGCCAGCTCGGGACAGCTCTCTGGGGCCAACGTCCTGACTTTC
CASSGQLSGANVLTF
>TRBJ1-1|.|TRBV4-1|16|.
TGCGCCAGCAGCCAATATGGTAGGGCCGAAAACACTGAAGCTTTCTTT
CASSQYGRAENTEAFF
>TRBJ2-3|.|TRBV9|16|TRBD2
TGTGCCAGCAGCCGGACTAGCGGGAGTAAGAAAGATACGCAGTATTTT
CASSRTSGSKKDTQYF
>TRBJ2-2|.|TRBV5-6|15|.
TGTGCCAGCAGCTTGGGGGGGCGCAACACCGGGGAGCTGTTTTTT
CASSLGGRNTGELFF
>TRBJ1-5|few|TRBV6-4|13|.
TGTGCCAGCGGTACGGGGGCTGGTCAGCCCCAGCATTTT
CASGTGAGQPQHF
>TRBJ2-1|.|TRBV6-1|17|TRBD2
TGTGCCAGCAGTGAACTAGCGGGAGGGTCCAGCTACAATGAGCAGTTCTTC
CASSELAGGSSYNEQFF
>TRBJ1-4|.|TRBV9|14|.
TGTGCCAGCAGCCCAGGGCAGGGGAATGAAAAACTGTTTTTT
CASSPGQGNEKLFF
>TRBJ2-6|.|TRBV6-5|13|.
TGTGCCAGCAGCCTTCAGGGAGCCAACGTCCTGACTTTC
CASSLQGANVLTF
>TRBJ2-7|.|TRBV6-5|15|TRBD1
TGTGCCAGCAGTCTCGGGACAGGGCGCTCCTACGAGCAGTACTTC
CASSLGTGRSYEQYF
>TRBJ2-1|few|TRBV9|20|TRBD1
TGTGCCAGCAGCGTATATCCCCAACGAATACAGGGGGCTAATGACAATGAGCAGTTCTTC
CASSVYPQRIQGANDNEQFF
>TRBJ2-7|.|TRBV10-2|12|.
TGCGCCAGCAGTGAAGGCGGGTACGAGCAGTACTTC
CASSEGGYEQYF
>TRBJ2-5|.|TRBV11-2|18|TRBD2
TGTGCCAGCAGCCCCAGGCGGCGGGGGCTAGCGGGCCAAGAGACCCAGTACTTC
CASSPRRRGLAGQETQYF
>TRBJ1-2|.|TRBV7-9|15|.
TGTGCCAGCAGCTTAAGCGGGACACTAAACTATGGCTACACCTTC
CASSLSGTLNYGYTF
>TRBJ2-5|.|TRBV5-1|15|TRBD1
TGCGCCAGCAGTTCGGGACAGGGGGCAATGGAGACCCAGTACTTC
CASSSGQGAMETQYF
>TRBJ1-3|few|TRBV10-3|12|.
TGTGCCATCAATGCGGGGGCGGACACCATATATTTT
CAINAGADTIYF
>TRBJ1-5|.|TRBV5-4|14|TRBD1
TGTGCCAGCAGCGGGACAGGGAGCAATCAGCCCCAGCATTTT
CASSGTGSNQPQHF
>TRBJ2-4|.|TRBV11-2|16|.
TGTGCCAGCAGCCCCGGGCGGGACTCAGCCAAAAACATTCAGTACTTC
CASSPGRDSAKNIQYF
>TRBJ2-7|once|TRBV29-1|14|.
TGCAGCGTTGAAGATGGCATAAACTCCTACGAGCAGTACTTC
CSVEDGINSYEQYF
>TRBJ2-7|once|TRBV10-1|13|.
TGCGCCAGCAGTGCTGGGACTTCCTACGAGCAGTACTTC
CASSAGTSYEQYF
>TRBJ2-7|.|TRBV18|13|.
TGTGCCAGCTCACCACCCGGGATAGACGAGCAGTACTTC
CASSPPGIDEQYF
>TRBJ2-6|.|TRBV5-1|16|.
TGCGCCAGCAGCTTGGAGGGTTACTCTGGGGCCAACGTCCTGACTTTC
CASSLEGYSGANVLTF
>TRBJ1-1|.|TRBV2|14|.
TGTGCCAGCAGCCCTTTCTGGGGGCGGGCTGAAGCTTTCTTT
CASSPFWGRAEAFF